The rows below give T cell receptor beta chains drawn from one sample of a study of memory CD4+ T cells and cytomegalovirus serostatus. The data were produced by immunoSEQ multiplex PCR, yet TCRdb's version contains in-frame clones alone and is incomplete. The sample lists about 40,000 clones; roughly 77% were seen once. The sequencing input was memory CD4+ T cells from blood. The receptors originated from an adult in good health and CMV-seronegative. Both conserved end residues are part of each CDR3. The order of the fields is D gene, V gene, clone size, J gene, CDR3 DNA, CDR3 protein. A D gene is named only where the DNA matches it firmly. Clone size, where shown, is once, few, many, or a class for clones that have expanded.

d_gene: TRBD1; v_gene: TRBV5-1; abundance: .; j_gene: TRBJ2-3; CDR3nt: TGCGCCAGCAAATCCGGGACAGGGGGTGATACGCAGTATTTT; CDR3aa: CASKSGTGGDTQYF
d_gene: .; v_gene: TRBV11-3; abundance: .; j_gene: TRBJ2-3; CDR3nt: TGTGCCAGCAGGTTAAACTGGGCCTCCAGAGCAGATACGCAGTATTTT; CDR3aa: CASRLNWASRADTQYF
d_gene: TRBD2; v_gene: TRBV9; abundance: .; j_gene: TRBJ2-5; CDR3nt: TGTGCCAGCAGCGTAGGTCGGGGAGGGTGGCAAGAGACCCAGTACTTC; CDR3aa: CASSVGRGGWQETQYF
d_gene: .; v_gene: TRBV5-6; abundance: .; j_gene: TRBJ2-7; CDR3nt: TGTGCCAGCAGCCGAGGGGTGACAGGCGCCTACGAGCAGTACTTC; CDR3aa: CASSRGVTGAYEQYF
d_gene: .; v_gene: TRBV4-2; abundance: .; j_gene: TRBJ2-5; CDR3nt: TGTGCCAGCAGCCAAGAGTCAGGGGCCGCGGCCGAGACCCAGTACTTC; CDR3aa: CASSQESGAAAETQYF
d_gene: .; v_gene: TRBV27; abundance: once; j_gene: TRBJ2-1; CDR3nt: TGTGCCAGCAGTTTAAGTCTCTCGAACAATGAGCAGTTCTTC; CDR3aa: CASSLSLSNNEQFF
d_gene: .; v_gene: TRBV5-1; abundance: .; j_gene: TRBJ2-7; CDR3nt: TGCGCCAGCAGCTTGGTCACCCGACCCACCCCCTACGAGCAGTACTTC; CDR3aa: CASSLVTRPTPYEQYF
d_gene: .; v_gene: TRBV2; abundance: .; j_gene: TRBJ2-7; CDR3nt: TGTGCCACCAAAGAGGAGGGGTCAGCACCTGAGCAGTACTTC; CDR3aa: CATKEEGSAPEQYF
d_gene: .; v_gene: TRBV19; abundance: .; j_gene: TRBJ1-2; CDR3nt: TGTGCCAGTAGTATCTTCTTAGCCAGGGCGAACTATGGCTACACCTTC; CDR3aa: CASSIFLARANYGYTF
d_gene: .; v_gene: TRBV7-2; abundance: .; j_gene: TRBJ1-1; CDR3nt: TGTGCCAGCAGCTTACAATTGAACACTGAAGCTTTCTTT; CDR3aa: CASSLQLNTEAFF
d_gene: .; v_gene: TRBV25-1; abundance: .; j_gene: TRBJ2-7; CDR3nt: TGTGCCAGCAGTGATGACCTGAACTACGAGCAGTACTTC; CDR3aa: CASSDDLNYEQYF
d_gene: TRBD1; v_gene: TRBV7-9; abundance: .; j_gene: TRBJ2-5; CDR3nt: TGTGCCAGCAGCTCCCGTCAGGGGGCCGAGACCCAGTACTTC; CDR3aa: CASSSRQGAETQYF
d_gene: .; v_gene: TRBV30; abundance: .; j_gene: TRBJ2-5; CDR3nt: TGTGCCTGGAACAAAAGAAACCAAGAGACCCAGTACTTC; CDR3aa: CAWNKRNQETQYF
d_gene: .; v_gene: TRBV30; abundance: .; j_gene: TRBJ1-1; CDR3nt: TGTGCCTGGACGCCCAATTTAATTTTCCGACGGAAACTGAACACTGAAGCTTTCTTT; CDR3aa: CAWTPNLIFRRKLNTEAFF
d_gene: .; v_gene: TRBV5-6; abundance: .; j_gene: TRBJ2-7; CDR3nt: TGTGCCAGCAGCTTGTACGGGGTTGACGAGCAGTACTTC; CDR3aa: CASSLYGVDEQYF
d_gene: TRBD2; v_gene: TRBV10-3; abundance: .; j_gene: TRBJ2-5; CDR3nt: TGTGCCGCACGAGCCGGGACTAGCGGGGGGCAACAAGAGACCCAGTACTTC; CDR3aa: CAARAGTSGGQQETQYF
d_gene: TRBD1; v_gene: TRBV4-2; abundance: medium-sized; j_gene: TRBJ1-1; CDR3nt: TGTGCCAGCAGCCAAGATCTCTACAGGGGAGGAACTGAAGCTTTCTTT; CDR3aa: CASSQDLYRGGTEAFF
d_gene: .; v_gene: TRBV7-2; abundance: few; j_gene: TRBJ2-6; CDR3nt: TGTGCCAGCAGCTCGTCTGGGGGCTCTGGGGCCAACGTCCTGACTTTC; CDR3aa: CASSSSGGSGANVLTF
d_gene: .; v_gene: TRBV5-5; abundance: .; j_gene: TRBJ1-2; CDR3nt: TGTGCCAGCAGCAGGGACCCGATGGATGGCTACACCTTC; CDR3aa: CASSRDPMDGYTF
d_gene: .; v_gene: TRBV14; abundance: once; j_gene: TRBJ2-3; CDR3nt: TGTGCCAGCAGCGGACCAGGGGCAGATACGCAGTATTTT; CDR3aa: CASSGPGADTQYF
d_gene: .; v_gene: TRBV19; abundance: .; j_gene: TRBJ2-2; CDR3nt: TGTGCCAGTAGTAACAGCCATAACACCGGGGAGCTGTTTTTT; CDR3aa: CASSNSHNTGELFF
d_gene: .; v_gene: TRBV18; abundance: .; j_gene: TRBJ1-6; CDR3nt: TGTGCCAGCTCACCGGGACACGCGGGAGATTCACCCCTCCACTTT; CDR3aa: CASSPGHAGDSPLHF
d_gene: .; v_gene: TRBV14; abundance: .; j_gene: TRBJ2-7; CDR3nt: TGTGCCAGCAGCCGTCGAATCCGGGGCAGGGTTGAAAACGAGCAGTACTTC; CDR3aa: CASSRRIRGRVENEQYF
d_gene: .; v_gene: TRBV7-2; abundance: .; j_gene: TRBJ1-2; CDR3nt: TGTGCCAGCAGCTTAGGAGGGTCTGGCTATGGCTACACCTTC; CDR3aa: CASSLGGSGYGYTF
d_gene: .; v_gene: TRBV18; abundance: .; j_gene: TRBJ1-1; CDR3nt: TGTGCCAGCTCAAACAAAGGTAATGAAGCTTTCTTT; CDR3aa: CASSNKGNEAFF
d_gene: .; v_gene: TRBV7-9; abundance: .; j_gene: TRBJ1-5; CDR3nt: TGTGCCAGCAGCCCTACCGGGACGGCCATCCAGCCCCAGCATTTT; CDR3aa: CASSPTGTAIQPQHF
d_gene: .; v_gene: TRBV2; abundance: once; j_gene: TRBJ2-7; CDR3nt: TGTGCCAGCAGTGACAGGGAGAAGGGCGAGCAGTACTTC; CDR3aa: CASSDREKGEQYF
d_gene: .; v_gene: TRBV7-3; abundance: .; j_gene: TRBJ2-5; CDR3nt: TGTGCCAGCAGCTACAGGGAAGGAGAGACCCAGTACTTC; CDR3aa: CASSYREGETQYF
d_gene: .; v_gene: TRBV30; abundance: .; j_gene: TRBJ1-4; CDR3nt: TGTGCCTGGTCAGCTATTGCCGGTGAAAAACTGTTTTTT; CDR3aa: CAWSAIAGEKLFF
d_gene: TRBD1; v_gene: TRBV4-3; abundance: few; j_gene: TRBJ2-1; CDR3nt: TGCGCCAGCAGCCCGAGGACAGGAGACAATGAGCAGTTCTTC; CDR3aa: CASSPRTGDNEQFF
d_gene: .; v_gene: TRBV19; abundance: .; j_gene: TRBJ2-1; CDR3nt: TGTGCCAGCGGCCGCCGGGACACTAATACAATGAGGCAGTTCTTC; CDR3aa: CASGRRDTNTMRQFF
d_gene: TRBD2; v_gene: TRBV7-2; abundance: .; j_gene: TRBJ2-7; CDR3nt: TGTGCCAGCAGCCCCAGCGGGGATTCCTCCTACGAGCAGTACTTC; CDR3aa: CASSPSGDSSYEQYF
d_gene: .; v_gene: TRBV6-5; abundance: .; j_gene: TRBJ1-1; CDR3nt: TGTGCCAGCAGTTCGGGCCAACATACAGCTGAAGCTTTCTTT; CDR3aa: CASSSGQHTAEAFF
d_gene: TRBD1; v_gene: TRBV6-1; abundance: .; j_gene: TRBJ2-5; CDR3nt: TGTGCCAGCAACCGGGACAGGCAAGAGACCCAGTACTTC; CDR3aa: CASNRDRQETQYF
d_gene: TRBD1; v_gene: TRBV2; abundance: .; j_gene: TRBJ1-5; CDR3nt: TGTGCCAGCAGGGGACAGACGAATAGCAATCAGCCCCAGCATTTT; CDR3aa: CASRGQTNSNQPQHF
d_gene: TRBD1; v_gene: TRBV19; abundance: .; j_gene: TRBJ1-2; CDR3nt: TGTGCCAGTAGTCCGGGACAGCCTATCTATGGCTACACCTTC; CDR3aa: CASSPGQPIYGYTF
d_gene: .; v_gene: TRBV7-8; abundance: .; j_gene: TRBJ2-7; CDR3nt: TGTGCCAGCAGCCAGAGGATGGACCAAGGTTCCTACGAGCAGTACTTC; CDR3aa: CASSQRMDQGSYEQYF
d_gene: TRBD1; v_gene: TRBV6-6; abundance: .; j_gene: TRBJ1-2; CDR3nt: TGTGCCAGCAGATCCCGGGACAGGGTTGTTGTCTGGGGCTACACCTTC; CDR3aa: CASRSRDRVVVWGYTF
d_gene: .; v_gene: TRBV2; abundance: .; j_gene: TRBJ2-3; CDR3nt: TGTGCCAGCAGTGTTAGTACGAACACAGATACGCAGTATTTT; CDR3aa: CASSVSTNTDTQYF
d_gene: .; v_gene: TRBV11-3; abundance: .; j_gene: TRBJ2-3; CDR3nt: TGTGCCAGCAGGAGGGGCCTAGAAACAGATACGCAGTATTTT; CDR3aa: CASRRGLETDTQYF
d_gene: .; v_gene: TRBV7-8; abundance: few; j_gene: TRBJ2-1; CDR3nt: TGTGCCAGCAGCTTAGGGAGGACAGACAATGAGCAGTTCTTC; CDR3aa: CASSLGRTDNEQFF
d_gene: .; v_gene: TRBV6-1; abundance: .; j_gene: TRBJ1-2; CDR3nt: TGTGCCAGCAGTAGGGAGGGGGGCCTCGGCTACACCTTC; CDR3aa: CASSREGGLGYTF
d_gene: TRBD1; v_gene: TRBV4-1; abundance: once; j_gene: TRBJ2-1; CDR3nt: TGCGCCAGCAGCCAAACCGGGACAGGGAAGAAGCAGTTCTTC; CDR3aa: CASSQTGTGKKQFF
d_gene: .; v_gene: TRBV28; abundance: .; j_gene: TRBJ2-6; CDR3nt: TGTGCCAGCAGTAAAGGGGGCTCTGGGGCCAACGTCCTGACTTTC; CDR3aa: CASSKGGSGANVLTF
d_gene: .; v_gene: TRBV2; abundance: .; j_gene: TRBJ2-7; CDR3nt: TGTGCCAGCAAGGAGATCCCAGCCTACGAGCAGTACTTC; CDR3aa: CASKEIPAYEQYF
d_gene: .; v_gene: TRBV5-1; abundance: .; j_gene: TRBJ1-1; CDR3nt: TGCGCCAGCAGCCCGCAGTCGGTGAACACTGAAGCTTTCTTT; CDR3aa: CASSPQSVNTEAFF
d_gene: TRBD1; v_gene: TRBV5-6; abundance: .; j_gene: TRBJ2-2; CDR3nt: TGTGCCAGCAGCCCGGACAGGGGGAGCGGGGAGCTGTTTTTT; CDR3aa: CASSPDRGSGELFF
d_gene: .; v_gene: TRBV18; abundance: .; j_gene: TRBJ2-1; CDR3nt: TGTGCCAGCTCACCACTTGCCAATGAGCAGTTCTTC; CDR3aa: CASSPLANEQFF
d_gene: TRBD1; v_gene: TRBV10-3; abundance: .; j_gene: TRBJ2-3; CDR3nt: TGTGCCATCAGTGGTCGGGACAGAAGCCCAGATACGCAGTATTTT; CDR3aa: CAISGRDRSPDTQYF
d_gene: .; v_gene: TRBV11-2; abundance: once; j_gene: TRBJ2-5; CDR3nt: TGTGCCAGCAGCTTGGACAGAGGGACCCAGTACTTC; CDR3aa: CASSLDRGTQYF
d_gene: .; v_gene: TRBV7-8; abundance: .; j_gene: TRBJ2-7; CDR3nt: TGTGCCAGCAGCGACAACCGGCCCGAGCAGTACTTC; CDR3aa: CASSDNRPEQYF
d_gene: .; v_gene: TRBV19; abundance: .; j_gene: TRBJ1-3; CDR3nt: TGTGCCAGTAGTATTGAATTCGCATTCGCTTCAAAAAACTCTGGAAACACCATATATTTT; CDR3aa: CASSIEFAFASKNSGNTIYF
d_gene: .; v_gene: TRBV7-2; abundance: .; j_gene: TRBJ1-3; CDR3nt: TGTGCCAGCAGCCCGTCTTGGACAGGAAACACCATATATTTT; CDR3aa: CASSPSWTGNTIYF